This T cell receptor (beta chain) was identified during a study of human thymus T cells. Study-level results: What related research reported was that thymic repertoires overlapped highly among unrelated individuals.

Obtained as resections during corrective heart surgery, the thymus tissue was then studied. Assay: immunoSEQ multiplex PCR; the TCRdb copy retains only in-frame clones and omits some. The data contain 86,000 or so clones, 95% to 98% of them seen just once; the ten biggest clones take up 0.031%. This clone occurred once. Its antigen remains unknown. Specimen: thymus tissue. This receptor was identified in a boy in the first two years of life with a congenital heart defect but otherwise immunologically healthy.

The CDR3 spells CASSPRQGDYGYTF. The CDR3, as DNA: TGCGCCAGCAGCCCCCGTCAGGGGGACTATGGCTACACCTTC. The V gene is TRBV4-3, the J gene TRBJ1-2; 7 nucleotides line up with TRBD1. The CDR3 is made up of 14 amino acids. The germline gives CDR1 LGHNA, CDR2 YSLEER. V lost 4 bases and J lost 3; bases outside the gene matches: 5.